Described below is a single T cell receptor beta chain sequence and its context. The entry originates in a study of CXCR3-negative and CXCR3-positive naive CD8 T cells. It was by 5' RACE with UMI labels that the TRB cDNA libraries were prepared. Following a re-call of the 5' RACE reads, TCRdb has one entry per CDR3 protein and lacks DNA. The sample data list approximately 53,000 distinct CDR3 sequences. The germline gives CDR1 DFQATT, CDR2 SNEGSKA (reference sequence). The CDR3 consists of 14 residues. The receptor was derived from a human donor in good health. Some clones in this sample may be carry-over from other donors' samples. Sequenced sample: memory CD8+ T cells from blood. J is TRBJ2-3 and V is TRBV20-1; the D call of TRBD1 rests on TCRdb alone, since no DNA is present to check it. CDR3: CSAVRGGDADTQYF.